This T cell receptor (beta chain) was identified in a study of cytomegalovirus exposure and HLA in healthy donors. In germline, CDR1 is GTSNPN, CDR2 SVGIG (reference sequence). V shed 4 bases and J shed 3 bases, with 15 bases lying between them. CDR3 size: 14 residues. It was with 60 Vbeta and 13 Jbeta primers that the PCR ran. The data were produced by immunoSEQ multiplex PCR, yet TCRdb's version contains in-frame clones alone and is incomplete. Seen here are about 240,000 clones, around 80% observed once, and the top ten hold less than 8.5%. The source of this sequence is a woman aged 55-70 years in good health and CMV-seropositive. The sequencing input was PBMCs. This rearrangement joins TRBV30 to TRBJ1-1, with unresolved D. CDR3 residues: CAWTLDIRYTEAFF. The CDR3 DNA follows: TGTGCCTGGACTCTCGACATAAGATACACTGAAGCTTTCTTT.